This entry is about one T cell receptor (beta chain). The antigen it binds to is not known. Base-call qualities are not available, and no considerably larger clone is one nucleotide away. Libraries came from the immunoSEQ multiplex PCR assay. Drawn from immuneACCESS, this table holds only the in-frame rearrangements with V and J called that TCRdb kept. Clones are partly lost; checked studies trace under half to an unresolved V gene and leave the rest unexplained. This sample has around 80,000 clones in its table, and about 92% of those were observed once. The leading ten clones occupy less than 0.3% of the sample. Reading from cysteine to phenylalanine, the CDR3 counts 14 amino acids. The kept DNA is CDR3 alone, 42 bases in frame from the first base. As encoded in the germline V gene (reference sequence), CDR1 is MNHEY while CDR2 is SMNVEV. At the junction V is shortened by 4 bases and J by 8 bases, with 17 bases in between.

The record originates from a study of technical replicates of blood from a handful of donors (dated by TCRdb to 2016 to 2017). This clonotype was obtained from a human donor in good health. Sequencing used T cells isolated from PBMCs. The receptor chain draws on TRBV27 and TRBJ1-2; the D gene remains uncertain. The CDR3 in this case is CASSSEGGMRGYTF. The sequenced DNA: TGTGCCAGCAGTTCCGAGGGTGGAATGAGGGGCTACACCTTC.